This T cell receptor (beta chain) was identified during a study of CD8 T cells in ankylosing spondylitis. This CDR3 is built from 15 residues. Germline-derived CDR1 and CDR2 are SGHRS and YFSETQ. V lost 0 bases, J lost 2 bases, and 4 bases stayed unmatched. Researchers built TCR beta libraries using quantitative 5'-RACE with molecular barcodes. A single record per CDR3 protein comes from TCRdb applying MiXCR to the 5' RACE reads. Among a few hundred thousand distinct CDR3 sequences, under 12% were seen once, and the ten largest hold less than 25%. Study-level findings and limits: Reported data indicate significant enrichment of disease-linked clones within matched ankylosing spondylitis synovial fluid. Disease-linked clones were found to be CD8+ and relatively rare in peripheral blood. Reports of some motif variants in reactive arthritis synovial fluid and blood predate this one.

The table lists this clonotype with many counts. The antigen is undetermined. Sequenced: blood, either unsorted or a sorted T cell fraction (not recorded which). This sequence originates from a male donor with ankylosing spondylitis or in good health (not recorded which). The chain couples TRBV5-1 to TRBJ2-5, with 7 bases that match TRBD2. Here the CDR3 reads CASSLVPGGQETQYF. The CDR3 DNA reads TGCGCCAGCAGCTTGGTCCCGGGGGGTCAAGAGACCCAGTACTTC.